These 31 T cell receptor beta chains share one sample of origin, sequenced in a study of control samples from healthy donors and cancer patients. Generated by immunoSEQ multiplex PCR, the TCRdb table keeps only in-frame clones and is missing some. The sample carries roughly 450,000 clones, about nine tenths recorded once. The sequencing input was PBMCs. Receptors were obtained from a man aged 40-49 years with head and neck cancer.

CDR3 residues: CASSPRQGTNEKLFF. The CDR3, as DNA: TGTGCCAGTAGTCCACGACAGGGAACTAATGAAAAACTGTTTTTT. The chain is built from TRBV19 and TRBJ1-4, with TRBD1 matching 7 bases. CDR1 and CDR2 (germline): LNHDA, SQIVND (reference sequence). This CDR3 comprises 15 residues. V trimming: 5 bases; J trimming: 1 base; junction bases outside the gene matches: 4.

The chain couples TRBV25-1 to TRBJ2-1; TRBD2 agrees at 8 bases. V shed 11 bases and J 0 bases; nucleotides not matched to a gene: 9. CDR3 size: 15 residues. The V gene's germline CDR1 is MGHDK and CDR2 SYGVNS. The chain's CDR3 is CAVAGRGSSYNEQFF. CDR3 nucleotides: TGTGCCGTAGCGGGACGGGGAAGCTCCTACAATGAGCAGTTCTTC.

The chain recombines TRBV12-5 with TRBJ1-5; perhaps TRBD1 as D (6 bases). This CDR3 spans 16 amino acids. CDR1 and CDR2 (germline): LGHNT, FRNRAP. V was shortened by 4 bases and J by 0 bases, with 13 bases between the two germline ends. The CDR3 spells CASGWDTGVSNQPQHF. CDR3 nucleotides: TGTGCTAGTGGTTGGGACACGGGAGTTAGCAATCAGCCCCAGCATTTT.

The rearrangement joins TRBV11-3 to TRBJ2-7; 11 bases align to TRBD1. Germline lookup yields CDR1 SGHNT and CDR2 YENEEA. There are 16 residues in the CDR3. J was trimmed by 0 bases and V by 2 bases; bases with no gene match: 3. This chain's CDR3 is CASSLSGTGGSYEQYF. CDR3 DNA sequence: TGTGCCAGCAGCTTATCCGGGACAGGGGGCTCCTACGAGCAGTACTTC.

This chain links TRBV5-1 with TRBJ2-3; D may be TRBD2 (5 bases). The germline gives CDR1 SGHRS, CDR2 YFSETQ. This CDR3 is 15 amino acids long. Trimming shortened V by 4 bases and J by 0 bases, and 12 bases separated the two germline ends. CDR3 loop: CASSPGSGSTDTQYF. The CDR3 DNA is TGCGCCAGCAGCCCGGGATCGGGGAGCACAGATACGCAGTATTTT. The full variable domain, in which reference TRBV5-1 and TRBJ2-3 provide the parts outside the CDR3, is KAGVTQTPRYLIKTRGQQVTLSCSPISGHRSVSWYQQTPGQGLQFLFEYFSETQRNKGNFPGRFSGRQFSNSRSEMNVSTLELGDSALYLCASSPGSGSTDTQYFGPGTRLTVL.

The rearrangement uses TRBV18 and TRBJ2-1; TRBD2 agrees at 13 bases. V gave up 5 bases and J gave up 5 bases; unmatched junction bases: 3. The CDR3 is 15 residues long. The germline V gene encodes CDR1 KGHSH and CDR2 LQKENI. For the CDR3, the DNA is TGTGCCAGCTCAATCGGACTAGCGGGAGACAATGAGCAGTTCTTC. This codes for CASSIGLAGDNEQFF.

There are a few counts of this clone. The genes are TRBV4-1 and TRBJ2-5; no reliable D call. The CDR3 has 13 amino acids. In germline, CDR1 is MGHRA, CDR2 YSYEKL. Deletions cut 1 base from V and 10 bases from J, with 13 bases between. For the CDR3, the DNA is TGCGCCAGCAGCCAAGTGGCTGATGGGAACCAGTACTTC. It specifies CASSQVADGNQYF.

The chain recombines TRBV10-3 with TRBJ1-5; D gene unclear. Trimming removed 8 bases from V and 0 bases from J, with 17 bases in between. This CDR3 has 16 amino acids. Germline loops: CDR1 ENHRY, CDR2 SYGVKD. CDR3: CAISRGPHSSNQPQHF. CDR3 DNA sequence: TGTGCCATCTCGAGAGGGCCACACAGTAGCAATCAGCCCCAGCATTTT.

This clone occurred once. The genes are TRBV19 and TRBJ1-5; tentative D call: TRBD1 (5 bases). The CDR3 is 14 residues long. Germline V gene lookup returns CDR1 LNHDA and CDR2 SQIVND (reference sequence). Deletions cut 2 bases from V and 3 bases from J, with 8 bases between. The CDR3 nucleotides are TGTGCCAGTAGTATACCAGGGCTCAATCAGCCCCAGCATTTT. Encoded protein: CASSIPGLNQPQHF.

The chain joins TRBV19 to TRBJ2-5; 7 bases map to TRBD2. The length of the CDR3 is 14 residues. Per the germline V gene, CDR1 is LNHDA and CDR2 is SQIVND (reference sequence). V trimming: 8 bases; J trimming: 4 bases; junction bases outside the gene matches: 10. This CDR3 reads CASRAGGLGETQYF. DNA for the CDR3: TGTGCCAGTCGGGCCGGGGGGTTAGGAGAGACCCAGTACTTC. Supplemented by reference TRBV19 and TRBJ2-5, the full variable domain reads DGGITQSPKYLFRKEGQNVTLSCEQNLNHDAMYWYRQDPGQGLRLIYYSQIVNDFQKGDIAEGYSVSREKKESFPLTVTSAQKNPTAFYLCASRAGGLGETQYFGPGTRLLVL.

The CDR3 sequence: CASSSTGQEWDINQPQHF. In DNA form, the CDR3 reads TGTGCCAGCAGTTCCACAGGACAGGAGTGGGACATTAATCAGCCCCAGCATTTT. The rearrangement uses TRBV27 and TRBJ1-5; TRBD1 agrees at 7 bases. J was trimmed by 4 bases and V by 4 bases; bases with no gene match: 16. The CDR3 contains 18 residues. Per the germline V gene, CDR1 is MNHEY and CDR2 is SMNVEV (reference sequence).

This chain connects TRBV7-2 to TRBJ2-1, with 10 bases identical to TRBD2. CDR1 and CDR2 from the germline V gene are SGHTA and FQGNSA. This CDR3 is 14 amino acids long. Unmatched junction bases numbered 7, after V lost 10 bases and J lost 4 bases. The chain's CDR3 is CAIQRGGGYNEQFF. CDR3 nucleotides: TGTGCCATCCAGCGGGGGGGCGGATACAATGAGCAGTTCTTC.

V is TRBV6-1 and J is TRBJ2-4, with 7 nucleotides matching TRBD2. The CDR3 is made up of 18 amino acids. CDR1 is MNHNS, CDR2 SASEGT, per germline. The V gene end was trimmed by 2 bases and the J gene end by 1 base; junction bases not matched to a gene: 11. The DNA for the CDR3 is TGTGCCAGCAGTGAATCGCCCTTGGCGGGAGCGGCCAAAAACATTCAGTACTTC. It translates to CASSESPLAGAAKNIQYF.

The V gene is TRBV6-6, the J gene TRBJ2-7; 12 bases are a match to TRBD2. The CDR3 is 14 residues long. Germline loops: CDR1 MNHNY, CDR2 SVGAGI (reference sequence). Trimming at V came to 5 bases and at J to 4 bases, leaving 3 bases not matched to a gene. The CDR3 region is CASSQTSGGYEQYF. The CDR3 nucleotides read TGTGCCAGCAGTCAGACTAGCGGGGGTTACGAGCAGTACTTC.

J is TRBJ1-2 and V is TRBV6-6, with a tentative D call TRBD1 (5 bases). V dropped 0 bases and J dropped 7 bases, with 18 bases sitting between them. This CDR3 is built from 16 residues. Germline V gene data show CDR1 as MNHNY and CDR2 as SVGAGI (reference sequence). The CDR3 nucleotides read TGTGCCAGCAGTTACTCGTTACAGGCCCTTGAGAGTGGCTACACCTTC. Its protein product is CASSYSLQALESGYTF.

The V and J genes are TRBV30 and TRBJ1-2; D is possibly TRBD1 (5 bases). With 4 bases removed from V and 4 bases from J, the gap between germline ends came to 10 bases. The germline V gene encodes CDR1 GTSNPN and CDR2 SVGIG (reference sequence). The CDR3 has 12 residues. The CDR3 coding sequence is TGTGCCTGGACGGTGAGGGGCTATGGCTACACCTTC. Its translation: CAWTVRGYGYTF.

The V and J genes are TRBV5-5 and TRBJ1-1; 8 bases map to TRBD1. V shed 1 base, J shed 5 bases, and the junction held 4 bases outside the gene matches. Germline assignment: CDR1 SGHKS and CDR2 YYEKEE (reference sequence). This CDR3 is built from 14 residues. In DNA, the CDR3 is TGTGCCAGCAGCTTGTCAGGGGGCATAACTGAAGCTTTCTTT. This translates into CASSLSGGITEAFF.

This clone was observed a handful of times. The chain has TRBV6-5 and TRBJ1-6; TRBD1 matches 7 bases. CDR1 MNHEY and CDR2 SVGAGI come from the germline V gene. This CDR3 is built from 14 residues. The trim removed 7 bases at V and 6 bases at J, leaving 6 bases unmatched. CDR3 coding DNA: TGTGCCAGCACTTGGACAGGCTTTAATTCACCCCTCCACTTT. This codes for CASTWTGFNSPLHF.

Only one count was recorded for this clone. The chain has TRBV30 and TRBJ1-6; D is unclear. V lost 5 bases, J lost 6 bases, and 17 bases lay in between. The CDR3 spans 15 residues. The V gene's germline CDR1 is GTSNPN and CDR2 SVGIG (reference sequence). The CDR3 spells CAWSGPLSLNSPLHF. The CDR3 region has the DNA TGTGCCTGGTCCGGGCCCTTAAGTCTTAATTCACCCCTCCACTTT.

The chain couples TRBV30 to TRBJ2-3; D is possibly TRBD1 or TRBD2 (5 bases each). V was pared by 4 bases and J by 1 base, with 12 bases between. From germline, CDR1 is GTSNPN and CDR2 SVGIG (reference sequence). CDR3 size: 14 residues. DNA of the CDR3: TGTGCCTGGAACGCAGGGACGGGCACAGATACGCAGTATTTT. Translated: CAWNAGTGTDTQYF.

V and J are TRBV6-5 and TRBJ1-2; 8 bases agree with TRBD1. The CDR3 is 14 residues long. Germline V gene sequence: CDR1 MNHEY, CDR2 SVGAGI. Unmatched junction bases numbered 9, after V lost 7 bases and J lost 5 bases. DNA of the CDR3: TGTGCCAGCATTAAGACAGGGGCTACTTATGGCTACACCTTC. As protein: CASIKTGATYGYTF.

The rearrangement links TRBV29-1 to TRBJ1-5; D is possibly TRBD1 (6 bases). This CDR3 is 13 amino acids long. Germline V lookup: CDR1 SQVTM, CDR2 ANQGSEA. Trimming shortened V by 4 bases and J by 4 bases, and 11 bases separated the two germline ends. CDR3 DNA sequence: TGCAGCGTTGTTACAGGGTCAAATCAGCCCCAGCATTTT. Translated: CSVVTGSNQPQHF. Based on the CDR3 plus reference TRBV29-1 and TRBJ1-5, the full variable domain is SAVISQKPSRDICQRGTSLTIQCQVDSQVTMMFWYRQQPGQSLTLIATANQGSEATYESGFVIDKFPISRPNLTFSTLTVSNMSPEDSSIYLCSVVTGSNQPQHFGDGTRLSIL.

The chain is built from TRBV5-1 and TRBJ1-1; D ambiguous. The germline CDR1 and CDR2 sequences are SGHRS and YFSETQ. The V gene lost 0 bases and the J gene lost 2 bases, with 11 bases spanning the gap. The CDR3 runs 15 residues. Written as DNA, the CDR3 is TGCGCCAGCAGCTTGGATTCCGGGAGCAACACTGAAGCTTTCTTT. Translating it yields CASSLDSGSNTEAFF.

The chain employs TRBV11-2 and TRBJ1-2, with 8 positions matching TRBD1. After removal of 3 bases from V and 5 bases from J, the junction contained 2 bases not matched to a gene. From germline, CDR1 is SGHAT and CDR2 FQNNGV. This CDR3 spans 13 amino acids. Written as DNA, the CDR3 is TGTGCCAGCAGCTTGGACAGGGCTTATGGCTACACCTTC. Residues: CASSLDRAYGYTF.

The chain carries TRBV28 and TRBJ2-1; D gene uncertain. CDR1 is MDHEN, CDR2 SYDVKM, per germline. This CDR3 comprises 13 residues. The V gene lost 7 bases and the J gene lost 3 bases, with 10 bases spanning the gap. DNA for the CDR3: TGTGCCAGCACCATCGACTTCTACAATGAGCAGTTCTTC. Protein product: CASTIDFYNEQFF.

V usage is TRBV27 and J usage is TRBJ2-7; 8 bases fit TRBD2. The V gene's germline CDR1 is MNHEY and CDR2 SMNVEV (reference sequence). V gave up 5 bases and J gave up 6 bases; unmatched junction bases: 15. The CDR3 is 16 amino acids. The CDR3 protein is CASSARGGAGGGEQYF. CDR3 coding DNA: TGTGCCAGCAGTGCCCGGGGGGGCGCGGGGGGCGGCGAGCAGTACTTC.

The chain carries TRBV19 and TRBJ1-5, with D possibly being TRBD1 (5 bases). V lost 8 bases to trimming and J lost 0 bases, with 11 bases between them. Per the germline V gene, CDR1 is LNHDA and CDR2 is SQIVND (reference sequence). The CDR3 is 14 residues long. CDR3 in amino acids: CASGWGISNQPQHF. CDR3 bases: TGTGCCAGTGGGTGGGGGATTAGCAATCAGCCCCAGCATTTT.

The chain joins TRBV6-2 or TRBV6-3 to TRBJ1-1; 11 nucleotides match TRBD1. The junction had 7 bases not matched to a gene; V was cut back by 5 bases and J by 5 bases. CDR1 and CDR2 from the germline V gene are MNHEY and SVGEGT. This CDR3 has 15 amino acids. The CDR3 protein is CASSERGQGGTEAFF. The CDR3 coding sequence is TGTGCCAGCAGTGAGCGGGGACAGGGGGGTACTGAAGCTTTCTTT.

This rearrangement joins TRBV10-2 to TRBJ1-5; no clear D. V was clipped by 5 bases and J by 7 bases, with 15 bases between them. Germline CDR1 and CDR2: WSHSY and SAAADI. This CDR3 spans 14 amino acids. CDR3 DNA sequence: TGCGCCAGCAGTACCCCAGACATCAGACAGCCCCAGCATTTT. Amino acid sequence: CASSTPDIRQPQHF.

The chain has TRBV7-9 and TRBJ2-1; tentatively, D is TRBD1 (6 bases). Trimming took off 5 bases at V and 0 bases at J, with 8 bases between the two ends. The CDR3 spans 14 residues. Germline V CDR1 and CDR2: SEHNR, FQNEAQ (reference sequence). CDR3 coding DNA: TGTGCCAGCAGCCCGGACAGCTCCTACAATGAGCAGTTCTTC. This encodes CASSPDSSYNEQFF. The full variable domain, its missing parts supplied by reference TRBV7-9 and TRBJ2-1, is DTGVSQNPRHKITKRGQNVTFRCDPISEHNRLYWYRQTLGQGPEFLTYFQNEAQLEKSRLLSDRFSAERPKGSFSTLEIQRTEQGDSAMYLCASSPDSSYNEQFFGPGTRLTVL.

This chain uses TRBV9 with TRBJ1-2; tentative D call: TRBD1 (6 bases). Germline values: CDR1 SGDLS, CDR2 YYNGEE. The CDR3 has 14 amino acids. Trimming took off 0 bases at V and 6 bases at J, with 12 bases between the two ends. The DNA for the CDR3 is TGTGCCAGCAGCGTAGATCAGGGGTTAGATGGCTACACCTTC. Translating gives CASSVDQGLDGYTF.